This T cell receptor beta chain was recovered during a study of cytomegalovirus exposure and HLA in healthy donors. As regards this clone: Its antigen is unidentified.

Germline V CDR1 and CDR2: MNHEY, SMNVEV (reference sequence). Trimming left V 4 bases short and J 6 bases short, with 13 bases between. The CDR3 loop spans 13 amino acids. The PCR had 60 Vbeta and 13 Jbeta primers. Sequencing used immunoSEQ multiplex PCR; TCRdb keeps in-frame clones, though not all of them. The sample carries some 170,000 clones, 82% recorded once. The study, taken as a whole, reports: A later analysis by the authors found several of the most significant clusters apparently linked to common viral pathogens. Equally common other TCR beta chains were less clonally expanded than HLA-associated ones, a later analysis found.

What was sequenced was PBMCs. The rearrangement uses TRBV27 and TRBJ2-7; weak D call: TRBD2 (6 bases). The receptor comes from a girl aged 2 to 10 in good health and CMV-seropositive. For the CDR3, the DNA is TGTGCCAGCAGTTGGAGGGCCCGGGGCGAGCAGTACTTC. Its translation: CASSWRARGEQYF.